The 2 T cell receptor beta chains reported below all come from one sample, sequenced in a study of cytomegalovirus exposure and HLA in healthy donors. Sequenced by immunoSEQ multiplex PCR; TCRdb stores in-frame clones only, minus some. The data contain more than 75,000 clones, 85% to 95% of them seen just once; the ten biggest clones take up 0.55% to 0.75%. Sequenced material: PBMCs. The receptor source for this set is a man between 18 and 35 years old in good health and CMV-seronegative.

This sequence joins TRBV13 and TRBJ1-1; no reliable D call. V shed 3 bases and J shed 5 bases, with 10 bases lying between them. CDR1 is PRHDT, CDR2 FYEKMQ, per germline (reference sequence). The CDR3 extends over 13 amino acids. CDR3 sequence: CASSLRRRTEAFF. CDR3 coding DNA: TGTGCCAGCAGCTTGAGGCGTAGGACTGAAGCTTTCTTT.

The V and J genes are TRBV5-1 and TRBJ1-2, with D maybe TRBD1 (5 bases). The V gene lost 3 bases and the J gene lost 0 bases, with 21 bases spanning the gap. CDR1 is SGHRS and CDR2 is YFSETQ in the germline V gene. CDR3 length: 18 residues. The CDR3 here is CASSSGTLLQGANYGYTF. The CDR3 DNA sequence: TGCGCCAGCAGCTCTGGGACTCTTCTTCAAGGGGCTAACTATGGCTACACCTTC.